This T cell receptor (beta chain) was profiled in a study of T cell responses to AZD1222 COVID-19 vaccine. Profiled with immunoSEQ multiplex PCR; TCRdb holds only in-frame clones, not every one. Among 80,000 or so clones listed, over 75% were seen once. The germline V gene has CDR1 GTSNPN and CDR2 SVGIG (reference sequence). Trimming removed 4 bases from V and 8 bases from J, with 8 bases in between. The CDR3 sequence is 10 residues long. This TCR came from an adult in good health. The V and J genes are TRBV30 and TRBJ1-2, with D unclear. This sample comprised peripheral blood, obtained on day 0 of MenACWY control vaccination. CDR3 DNA sequence: TGTGCCTGGATCGGAGGCGGCTACACCTTC. The encoded protein is CAWIGGGYTF.